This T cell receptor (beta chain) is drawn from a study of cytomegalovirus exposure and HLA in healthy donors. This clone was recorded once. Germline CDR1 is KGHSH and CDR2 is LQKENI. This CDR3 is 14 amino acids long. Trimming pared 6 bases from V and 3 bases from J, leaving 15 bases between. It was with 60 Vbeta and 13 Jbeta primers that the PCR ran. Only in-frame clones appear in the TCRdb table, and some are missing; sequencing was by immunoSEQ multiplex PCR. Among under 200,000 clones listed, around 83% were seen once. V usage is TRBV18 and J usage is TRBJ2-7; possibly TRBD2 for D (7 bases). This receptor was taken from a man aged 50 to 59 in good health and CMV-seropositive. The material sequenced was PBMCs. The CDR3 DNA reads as TGTGCCAGCTCCGGAGGGGGGGGTCTCTACGAGCAGTACGTC. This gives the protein CASSGGGGLYEQYV.